This is a list of T cell receptor beta chains from one sample in a study of T cells expressing NK-cell markers. Reprocessing the 5' RACE reads, TCRdb reports a single entry for every CDR3 protein and omits DNA. This listing includes around 140,000 distinct CDR3 sequences. Sequenced sample: blood T cells: a sorted CD56 or NKG2C T cell subset, CD4+ or CD8+ T cells, or bulk PBMC T cells (not recorded which). The origin of the receptors is a man between 18 and 35 years old in good health. Each CDR3 is given with its conserved first and last residue.

len,j_gene,v_gene,CDR3aa
16,TRBJ2-5,TRBV6-5,CASSYWNGRVQETQYF
15,TRBJ2-2,TRBV20-1,CSAHPLGGDTGELFF
15,TRBJ1-1,TRBV11-2,CASSLGQGGATEAFF
14,TRBJ2-1,TRBV7-9,CASSLSSGGDEQFF
16,TRBJ1-5,TRBV6-2/TRBV6-3,CASSWSGGHSNQPQHF
16,TRBJ2-5,TRBV6-5,CASSYGQGAIQETQYF
14,TRBJ1-5,TRBV5-6,CASSLTGGQQPQHF
21,TRBJ2-3,TRBV11-1,CASSLGVNIASQREGKDTQYF
15,TRBJ2-1,TRBV19,CASSLSGYSYNEQFF
13,TRBJ2-7,TRBV12-3/TRBV12-4,CASTINRGYEQYF
15,TRBJ2-7,TRBV28,CASSNRGGISYEQYF
13,TRBJ2-7,TRBV20-1,CSGDRDTTYEQYF
15,TRBJ2-1,TRBV7-9,CASSARDRAGNEQFF
14,TRBJ2-5,TRBV5-1,CASSRHRTSETQYF
17,TRBJ2-1,TRBV5-1,CASSLEWDPSSYNEQFF
16,TRBJ2-3,TRBV7-2,CASSLGSGRTTDTQYF
15,TRBJ2-5,TRBV28,CASEIAGALQETQYF
16,TRBJ2-3,TRBV6-2/TRBV6-3,CASRWTSGSGTDTQYF
18,TRBJ2-7,TRBV4-3,CASSQEGRLTSGSYEQYF
14,TRBJ2-3,TRBV29-1,CSGWGSRSTDTQYF
15,TRBJ2-1,TRBV5-4,CASENRDRGSDEQFF
15,TRBJ2-5,TRBV6-1,CASSAGGGTQETQYF
14,TRBJ1-2,TRBV29-1,CSVEDQGEKYGYTF
15,TRBJ1-5,TRBV12-3/TRBV12-4,CASSLVQGWDQPQHF
13,TRBJ2-1,TRBV3-1,CASSWTRGDEQFF
14,TRBJ2-7,TRBV5-1,CASSFGQGVHEQYF
13,TRBJ1-6,TRBV2,CASSEGAGSPLHF
14,TRBJ2-5,TRBV27,CASSSAGNEETQYF
15,TRBJ1-5,TRBV7-6,CASSPGQGTAEPQHF
17,TRBJ2-1,TRBV7-9,CASSSSQAGQGANEQFF
13,TRBJ2-5,TRBV5-4,CASRPLGEETQYF
13,TRBJ2-3,TRBV12-3/TRBV12-4,CASSSSRVDTQYF
15,TRBJ2-1,TRBV11-2,CASSLSRSSDHEQFF
13,TRBJ2-3,TRBV7-8,CASSYTPPDTQYF
15,TRBJ2-1,TRBV11-2,CASSLIGQGDNEQFF
11,TRBJ2-1,TRBV29-1,CSVPTGGAQFF
14,TRBJ2-5,TRBV29-1,CSVALLVSQETQYF
13,TRBJ2-3,TRBV27,CASSFMGSDTQYF
17,TRBJ2-1,TRBV7-8,CASSLIGGASGVDEQFF
14,TRBJ2-1,TRBV27,CASSSSDRVNEQFF
17,TRBJ2-5,TRBV7-6,CASSLEASGATQETQYF
12,TRBJ2-5,TRBV7-8,CASSPPEETQYF
16,TRBJ2-2,TRBV30,CAWSSMDKSNTGELFF
12,TRBJ2-2,TRBV14,CASSYAAGELFF
13,TRBJ2-2,TRBV27,CASGGQAYSELFF
14,TRBJ2-1,TRBV4-3,CASSPREGMDEQFF
15,TRBJ2-5,TRBV4-3,CASSQVIGTQETQYF
14,TRBJ2-1,TRBV6-2/TRBV6-3,CASSLSLYSSEQFF
16,TRBJ2-1,TRBV7-2,CASSPRGTSSYNEQFF
14,TRBJ2-2,TRBV4-1,CASSQELRGGELFF
13,TRBJ2-5,TRBV28,CASRKSGGETQYF
15,TRBJ2-7,TRBV5-1,CASTFHGGNSYEQYF
12,TRBJ1-2,TRBV29-1,CSVDLQGGGYTF
13,TRBJ2-7,TRBV29-1,CSVEWDREGEQYF
12,TRBJ1-6,TRBV20-1,CSAQDDNSPLHF